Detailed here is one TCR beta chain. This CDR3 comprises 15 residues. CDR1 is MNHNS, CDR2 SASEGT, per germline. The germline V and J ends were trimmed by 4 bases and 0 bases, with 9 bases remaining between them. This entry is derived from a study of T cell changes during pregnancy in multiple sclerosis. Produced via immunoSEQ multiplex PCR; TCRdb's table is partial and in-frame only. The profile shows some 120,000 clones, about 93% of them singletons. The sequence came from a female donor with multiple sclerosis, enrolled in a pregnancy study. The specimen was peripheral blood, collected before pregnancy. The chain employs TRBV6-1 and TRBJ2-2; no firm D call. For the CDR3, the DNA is TGTGCCAGCAGTGCTGGAGCGTCGAACACCGGGGAGCTGTTTTTT. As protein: CASSAGASNTGELFF.